The rows below give T cell receptor beta chains drawn from one sample of a study of cytomegalovirus exposure and HLA in healthy donors. The method was immunoSEQ multiplex PCR; TCRdb's version includes in-frame clones alone and lacks a portion of them. The sample comprises under 130,000 clones, about 59% of which are singletons, and approximately 3.8% rests with the top ten. Sequenced sample: PBMCs. The receptors come from a man aged 30-40 years in good health and CMV-seropositive. Each CDR3 is given with its conserved first and last residue. Each record gives: J gene, clone size, D gene, V gene, CDR3 DNA, CDR3 protein. D genes are given only for firm matches. Clone size is given for some rows only: seen once, a few or many times, or a class if the clone is expanded.

j_call: TRBJ1-2; clone_size: -; d_call: -; v_call: TRBV10-3; cdr3_nt: TGTGCCATCAGTGAGGGACAGATCTATGGCTACACCTTC; cdr3_aa: CAISEGQIYGYTF
j_call: TRBJ1-3; clone_size: -; d_call: -; v_call: TRBV7-6; cdr3_nt: TGTGCCAGCAGCCTCGAAAAGGGGGCTGGAAACACCATATATTTT; cdr3_aa: CASSLEKGAGNTIYF
j_call: TRBJ1-1; clone_size: -; d_call: TRBD1; v_call: TRBV6-5; cdr3_nt: TGTGCCAGCAGCCACGGGACAGATGCTTTCTTT; cdr3_aa: CASSHGTDAFF
j_call: TRBJ2-7; clone_size: -; d_call: TRBD1; v_call: TRBV19; cdr3_nt: TGTGCCAGTAGTACCTGGACAGGGTCTTACGAGCAGTACTTC; cdr3_aa: CASSTWTGSYEQYF
j_call: TRBJ2-2; clone_size: -; d_call: TRBD1; v_call: TRBV11-2; cdr3_nt: TGTGCCAGCAGCCCCCCGGGACAGAGGGACGGGAAGCTGTTTTTT; cdr3_aa: CASSPPGQRDGKLFF
j_call: TRBJ1-1; clone_size: once; d_call: -; v_call: TRBV7-8; cdr3_nt: TGTGCCAGCAGCATAGAAGCCCAGGCCGGAACTGAAGCTTTCTTT; cdr3_aa: CASSIEAQAGTEAFF
j_call: TRBJ1-1; clone_size: few; d_call: TRBD1; v_call: TRBV6-5; cdr3_nt: TGTGCCAGCTCATCCGACAGGGGTTATTATGCTTTCTTT; cdr3_aa: CASSSDRGYYAFF
j_call: TRBJ1-3; clone_size: -; d_call: TRBD1; v_call: TRBV9; cdr3_nt: TGTGCCAGCAGCGTAGTACGGGACAGGGGCAGAAACACCATATATTTT; cdr3_aa: CASSVVRDRGRNTIYF
j_call: TRBJ2-1; clone_size: -; d_call: -; v_call: TRBV18; cdr3_nt: TGTGCCAGCTCACCACCCTCCAGACAGTATGAGCAGTTCTTC; cdr3_aa: CASSPPSRQYEQFF
j_call: TRBJ2-5; clone_size: -; d_call: -; v_call: TRBV6-5; cdr3_nt: TGTGCCAGCAGTGAAGGGGGAGGGTGGACCCAGTACTTC; cdr3_aa: CASSEGGGWTQYF
j_call: TRBJ2-3; clone_size: -; d_call: TRBD2; v_call: TRBV19; cdr3_nt: TGTGCCAGTAGTATAGAGGGAGGGTTGGCAGATACGCAGTATTTT; cdr3_aa: CASSIEGGLADTQYF
j_call: TRBJ2-7; clone_size: once; d_call: -; v_call: TRBV29-1; cdr3_nt: TGCAGCGTTGAAGATGGAGCCTACGAGCAGTACTTC; cdr3_aa: CSVEDGAYEQYF
j_call: TRBJ2-7; clone_size: few; d_call: -; v_call: TRBV10-3; cdr3_nt: TGTGCCATCAGTGTCAACGAGCAGTACTTC; cdr3_aa: CAISVNEQYF
j_call: TRBJ2-3; clone_size: -; d_call: TRBD1; v_call: TRBV5-1; cdr3_nt: TGCGCCAGCAGTCCACTCGGACAGGGAGTCTCCACAGATACGCAGTATTTT; cdr3_aa: CASSPLGQGVSTDTQYF
j_call: TRBJ1-2; clone_size: -; d_call: -; v_call: TRBV7-8; cdr3_nt: TGTGCCAGCAGCCTTGACAGGCGATATGGCTACACCTTC; cdr3_aa: CASSLDRRYGYTF
j_call: TRBJ1-2; clone_size: once; d_call: TRBD1; v_call: TRBV30; cdr3_nt: TGTGCAAGGGACAGTCTTAATTATGGCTACACCTTC; cdr3_aa: CARDSLNYGYTF
j_call: TRBJ1-4; clone_size: few; d_call: -; v_call: TRBV15; cdr3_nt: TGTGCCACCAGAGGACAGCCTGGGAAGAGTGAAAAACTGTTTTTT; cdr3_aa: CATRGQPGKSEKLFF
j_call: TRBJ2-3; clone_size: -; d_call: TRBD2; v_call: TRBV28; cdr3_nt: TGTGCCAGCGTAGCGGGGGGGGCAGATACGCAGTATTTT; cdr3_aa: CASVAGGADTQYF
j_call: TRBJ2-2; clone_size: few; d_call: TRBD2; v_call: TRBV9; cdr3_nt: TGTGCCAGCAGCGTAGTTGGGGGGGCCGGGGAGCTGTTTTTT; cdr3_aa: CASSVVGGAGELFF
j_call: TRBJ2-7; clone_size: few; d_call: TRBD2; v_call: TRBV5-6; cdr3_nt: TGTGCCAGCGCCCGGGGGGAAACCTACGAGCAGTACTTC; cdr3_aa: CASARGETYEQYF
j_call: TRBJ1-6; clone_size: -; d_call: TRBD1; v_call: TRBV5-1; cdr3_nt: TGCGCCAGCAGCGGCCGGGACAGGGGTTCACCCCTCCACTTT; cdr3_aa: CASSGRDRGSPLHF
j_call: TRBJ1-1; clone_size: -; d_call: TRBD1; v_call: TRBV10-1; cdr3_nt: TGCGCCAGCTCTTGGGGGACAGGGGAAGCTTTCTTT; cdr3_aa: CASSWGTGEAFF
j_call: TRBJ2-1; clone_size: -; d_call: TRBD2; v_call: TRBV29-1; cdr3_nt: TGCAGCGTTGAAGATTCGGGGGCCCTAGCGGGGGGCCCATACAATGAGCAGTTCTTC; cdr3_aa: CSVEDSGALAGGPYNEQFF
j_call: TRBJ2-5; clone_size: -; d_call: TRBD1; v_call: TRBV6-5; cdr3_nt: TGTGCCAGCAGGCCCCCGGGACAGGGCGGACAGACCCAGTACTTC; cdr3_aa: CASRPPGQGGQTQYF
j_call: TRBJ1-3; clone_size: few; d_call: -; v_call: TRBV18; cdr3_nt: TGTGCCAGCTCACCACTGACAGTCTCTGGAAACACCATATATTTT; cdr3_aa: CASSPLTVSGNTIYF
j_call: TRBJ2-3; clone_size: -; d_call: -; v_call: TRBV29-1; cdr3_nt: TGCAGCGGCTTCGCGGGGGCGGATACGCAGTATTTT; cdr3_aa: CSGFAGADTQYF
j_call: TRBJ2-5; clone_size: once; d_call: TRBD2; v_call: TRBV2; cdr3_nt: TGTGCCAGCACCACCCTAGCGGGGCGGGAGACCCAGTACTTC; cdr3_aa: CASTTLAGRETQYF
j_call: TRBJ2-7; clone_size: -; d_call: -; v_call: TRBV15; cdr3_nt: TGTGCCACCAGCAGAGCGCTAGCGTCCTACGAGCAGTACTTC; cdr3_aa: CATSRALASYEQYF
j_call: TRBJ2-1; clone_size: few; d_call: -; v_call: TRBV29-1; cdr3_nt: TGCAGCGTTGAAGTATACAATGAGCAGTTCTTC; cdr3_aa: CSVEVYNEQFF
j_call: TRBJ1-1; clone_size: -; d_call: -; v_call: TRBV5-1; cdr3_nt: TGCGCCAGCAGCACCATACTAGGAGGAGGCACTGAAGCTTTCTTT; cdr3_aa: CASSTILGGGTEAFF
j_call: TRBJ2-5; clone_size: once; d_call: -; v_call: TRBV11-3; cdr3_nt: TGTGCCAGCAGCTTTCCAAGCCCCCAAGAGACCCAGTACTTC; cdr3_aa: CASSFPSPQETQYF
j_call: TRBJ1-5; clone_size: once; d_call: TRBD1; v_call: TRBV7-2; cdr3_nt: TGTGCCAGCAGCGGGGGACAGGGGGCGGGACAGCCCCAGCATTTT; cdr3_aa: CASSGGQGAGQPQHF
j_call: TRBJ1-5; clone_size: -; d_call: TRBD1; v_call: TRBV4-1; cdr3_nt: TGCGCCAGCAGCGACAGGGGAGGTCAGCCCCAGCATTTT; cdr3_aa: CASSDRGGQPQHF
j_call: TRBJ2-2; clone_size: few; d_call: TRBD1; v_call: TRBV5-4; cdr3_nt: TGTGCCAGCAGCTTAGACAGGGCGACCGGGGAGCTGTTTTTT; cdr3_aa: CASSLDRATGELFF
j_call: TRBJ1-2; clone_size: -; d_call: TRBD1; v_call: TRBV19; cdr3_nt: TGTGCCAGTACCCGGACAGGGTTGAACTATGGCTACACCTTC; cdr3_aa: CASTRTGLNYGYTF
j_call: TRBJ1-2; clone_size: once; d_call: -; v_call: TRBV19; cdr3_nt: TGTGCCAGTAGTGGAACAGGGCTCTACTATGGCTACACCTTC; cdr3_aa: CASSGTGLYYGYTF
j_call: TRBJ1-6; clone_size: -; d_call: -; v_call: TRBV4-2; cdr3_nt: TGTGCCAGCAGCCGAGGCGGAGGTAATTCACCCCTCCACTTT; cdr3_aa: CASSRGGGNSPLHF
j_call: TRBJ2-3; clone_size: few; d_call: -; v_call: TRBV2; cdr3_nt: TGTGCCAGCGGGAGTATCATTATCACAGATACGCAGTATTTT; cdr3_aa: CASGSIIITDTQYF
j_call: TRBJ2-1; clone_size: -; d_call: TRBD2; v_call: TRBV19; cdr3_nt: TGTGCCAGTAGTATCCGGATACTAGCGGGGGATAATGAGCAGTTCTTC; cdr3_aa: CASSIRILAGDNEQFF
j_call: TRBJ2-7; clone_size: -; d_call: TRBD1; v_call: TRBV7-2; cdr3_nt: TGTGCCAGCAGCTTAGGCGGGACAGGGGTGTCCGAGCAGTACTTC; cdr3_aa: CASSLGGTGVSEQYF
j_call: TRBJ1-5; clone_size: -; d_call: -; v_call: TRBV19; cdr3_nt: TGTGCCAGTAGTATAGTGGCAGGGATGAACAATCAGCCCCAGCATTTT; cdr3_aa: CASSIVAGMNNQPQHF
j_call: TRBJ1-2; clone_size: -; d_call: -; v_call: TRBV9; cdr3_nt: TGTGCCAGCAGCGCCCCAGGGTCTCAAGGCTACACCTTC; cdr3_aa: CASSAPGSQGYTF
j_call: TRBJ1-4; clone_size: -; d_call: -; v_call: TRBV4-2; cdr3_nt: TGTGCCAGCAGCTTTACAGGAAATAATGAAAAACTGTTTTTT; cdr3_aa: CASSFTGNNEKLFF
j_call: TRBJ1-2; clone_size: -; d_call: -; v_call: TRBV25-1; cdr3_nt: TGTGCCAGCAGTGACATTTCGGCGGCCTCTAACTATGGCTACACCTTC; cdr3_aa: CASSDISAASNYGYTF
j_call: TRBJ1-5; clone_size: -; d_call: TRBD1; v_call: TRBV6-1; cdr3_nt: TGTGCCAGCACCCAGGGGGCCTATAGCAATCAGCCCCAGCATTTT; cdr3_aa: CASTQGAYSNQPQHF
j_call: TRBJ2-7; clone_size: -; d_call: -; v_call: TRBV5-6; cdr3_nt: TGTGCCAGCAGCCTTCTTGGGGGCAGGGGTAACTACGAGCAGTACTTC; cdr3_aa: CASSLLGGRGNYEQYF